These 32 T cell receptor beta chains came from one sample sequenced in a study of human T cells and chemical hapten exposure. Time point in this sample: pre-sensitization, week 0. Treatment specified: therapeutic diphenylcyclopropenone sensitization with weekly scalp DPC. TCRdb reanalysed the RACE reads using MiXCR and keeps one entry per CDR3 protein. This table holds 80,000 to 95,000 distinct CDR3 sequences, roughly 9.1% found once. The source material was whole blood, sampled in connection with sensitization to the hapten diphenylcyclopropenone (DPC). The origin of the receptors is a woman between 40 and 55 years old with alopecia areata. Some clones in this sample may be carry-over from other donors' samples.

This clonotype was seen repeatedly, ten times or more. The chain recombines TRBV6-2 or TRBV6-3 with TRBJ1-5, with D hard to call. The CDR3 contains 18 residues. V was pared by 5 bases and J by 7 bases, with 27 bases between. CDR1 and CDR2 (germline): MNHEY, SVGEGT. The DNA of the CDR3 is TGTGCCAGCAGTGGGGTTTCGAGAACAGAAGGGTTTAGGCAGCCCCAGCATTTT. Translation gives CASSGVSRTEGFRQPQHF.

This clonotype was detected ten times or more. The chain has TRBV5-4 and TRBJ1-1; no reliable D call. V lost 6 bases and J lost 0, with 15 bases in between. This CDR3 region has 15 residues. Germline V CDR1 and CDR2: SGHNT, YYREEE (reference sequence). CDR3 nucleotide sequence: TGTGCCAGCACCCCCCCGGGCGTGATGAACACTGAAGCTTTCTTT. Amino acid sequence: CASTPPGVMNTEAFF.

This clonotype was detected many times. The rearrangement links TRBV4-1 to TRBJ1-2; 7 bases map to TRBD1. CDR1 MGHRA and CDR2 YSYEKL come from the germline V gene. Trimming at V came to 0 bases and at J to 0 bases, leaving 1 base not matched to a gene. The CDR3 consists of 15 residues. Written as DNA, the CDR3 is TGCGCCAGCAGCCAAGATACAGGGGCTAACTATGGCTACACCTTC. Translating gives CASSQDTGANYGYTF.

This clonotype has at least ten counts. This chain joins TRBV24-1 and TRBJ1-2; 8 nucleotides align to TRBD1. This CDR3 spans 15 amino acids. Germline values: CDR1 KGHDR, CDR2 SFDVKD. The V and J ends lost 1 base and 6 bases, in that order; junction bases with no gene match: 6. CDR3 DNA: TGTGCCACCAGTGATTTCCCAGGGGGCATCGATGGCTACACCTTC. Translating it yields CATSDFPGGIDGYTF.

This clonotype was seen repeatedly, ten times or more. The rearrangement joins TRBV6-5 to TRBJ1-6; D remains unclear. The CDR3 is 12 amino acids. Trimming left V 1 base short and J 8 bases short, with 3 bases between. CDR1 MNHEY and CDR2 SVGAGI come from the germline V gene. The CDR3 region is CASSYLDSPLHF. DNA for the CDR3: TGTGCCAGCAGTTACTTAGATTCACCCCTCCACTTT.

This clonotype has just a few counts. This chain links TRBV7-2 with TRBJ2-4; perhaps TRBD2 as D (6 bases). In germline, CDR1 is SGHTA, CDR2 FQGNSA. The V gene lost 3 bases and the J gene lost 6 bases, with 12 bases spanning the gap. The CDR3 consists of 14 residues. The CDR3 DNA reads as TGTGCCAGCAGCTTGAGGCAGGGAGGAAACATTCAGTACTTC. It specifies CASSLRQGGNIQYF. The full variable domain, with the rest looked up from reference TRBV7-2 and TRBJ2-4, is GAGVSQSPSNKVTEKGKDVELRCDPISGHTALYWYRQSLGQGLEFLIYFQGNSAPDKSGLPSDRFSAERTGGSVSTLTIQRTQQEDSAVYLCASSLRQGGNIQYFGAGTRLSVL.

The chain employs TRBV12-3 or TRBV12-4 and TRBJ1-5; 8 nucleotides line up with TRBD1. V lost 5 bases and J lost 7; bases outside the gene matches: 1. CDR3 length: 12 amino acids. CDR3 in DNA: TGTGCCAGCAGTCAGGGGGCACAGCCCCAGCATTTT. It is translated as CASSQGAQPQHF.

This clonotype was counted many times. CDR3 loop: CASSRVFRGRLTEAFF. For the CDR3, the DNA is TGTGCCAGCAGCCGGGTATTCAGGGGGCGTCTCACTGAAGCTTTCTTT. The chain recombines TRBV13 with TRBJ1-1; 8 bases match TRBD1. The junction had 12 bases not matched to a gene; V was cut back by 5 bases and J by 4 bases. Germline values: CDR1 PRHDT, CDR2 FYEKMQ (reference sequence). The CDR3 consists of 16 residues.

In its sample, this clonotype was seen many times. The chain links TRBV12-3 or TRBV12-4 to TRBJ1-5, with a tentative D call TRBD1 (5 bases). Between the trimmed V and J ends, which lost 5 bases and 6 bases, there was a span of 17 bases. This CDR3 has 15 amino acids. CDR3 in amino acids: CASSPPGGVGQPQHF. The CDR3 DNA is TGTGCCAGCAGTCCTCCGGGGGGGGTAGGTCAGCCCCAGCATTTT.

In its sample, this clonotype was seen many times. The V call is TRBV7-8, the J call TRBJ2-7, with D maybe TRBD1 (5 bases). This CDR3 has 16 amino acids. V lost 1 base, J lost 6 bases, and 19 bases lay in between. The germline gives CDR1 SGHVS, CDR2 FQNEAQ. The CDR3 is CASSLVLAGPALEQYF. CDR3 coding DNA: TGTGCCAGCAGCTTAGTTTTGGCAGGGCCGGCCCTCGAGCAGTACTTC.

This clonotype has a handful of counts. The chain is built from TRBV3-1 and TRBJ2-1; D unclear. From germline, CDR1 is LGHDT and CDR2 YNNKEL (reference sequence). The CDR3 totals 15 residues. The V gene lost 1 base and the J gene lost 8 bases, with 15 bases spanning the gap. Written as DNA, the CDR3 is TGTGCCAGCAGCCAAGTTACCGCTCGTCAGGATGAGCAGTTCTTC. Translating it yields CASSQVTARQDEQFF.

In its sample, this clonotype was seen a few times. This rearrangement joins TRBV5-1 to TRBJ2-3; D is uncertain. Looked up from germline, CDR1 is SGHRS and CDR2 is YFSETQ. CDR3 length: 13 residues. Trimming removed 1 base at V and 4 bases at J, with 7 bases between. CDR3 nucleotide sequence: TGCGCCAGCAGCTTGCAAGGTCCAGATACGCAGTATTTT. It codes for CASSLQGPDTQYF.

The chain has TRBV30 and TRBJ2-1; D call uncertain. Germline V gene lookup returns CDR1 GTSNPN and CDR2 SVGIG (reference sequence). The CDR3 covers 11 residues. The CDR3 is CAYYSGYEQFF. CDR3 nucleotides: TGTGCGTACTACTCAGGATACGAGCAGTTCTTC.

This clonotype was picked up many times. The chain employs TRBV6-5 and TRBJ2-1; 15 bases fit TRBD2. The CDR3 covers 22 residues. CDR1 MNHEY and CDR2 SVGAGI come from the germline V gene. The ends lost 4 bases at V and 0 bases at J; junction bases unmatched: 16. The CDR3: CASSSYLESGTSGGISYNEQFF. Here the CDR3 DNA reads TGTGCCAGCAGTTCCTACCTTGAGTCCGGGACTAGCGGGGGGATCTCCTACAATGAGCAGTTCTTC.

This clonotype has a count of ten or more. The chain has TRBV20-1 and TRBJ1-2, with unresolved D. From germline, CDR1 is DFQATT and CDR2 SNEGSKA (reference sequence). V shed 0 bases and J shed 3 bases, with 8 bases lying between them. The CDR3 has 13 amino acids. The CDR3 region has the DNA TGCAGTGCTAGAGATGGCAGCTACTATGGCTACACCTTC. Its translation is CSARDGSYYGYTF.

This clonotype was picked up a small number of times. This chain joins TRBV7-3 and TRBJ2-3, with a weak D call TRBD2 (5 bases). Trimming left V 1 base short and J 4 bases short, with 18 bases between. The CDR3 sequence is 17 residues long. Germline V gives CDR1 SGHTA, CDR2 FQGTGA. CDR3 nucleotide sequence: TGTGCCAGCAGCTTAAAAATTTTAGGGCAGAGGGCAGATACGCAGTATTTT. Translating it yields CASSLKILGQRADTQYF.

V gene TRBV6-5 combines with J gene TRBJ2-3, with 8 bases matching TRBD2. In germline, CDR1 is MNHEY, CDR2 SVGAGI. CDR3 length equals 15 residues. With V trimmed by 7 bases and J by 1 base, 7 bases remained unmatched. Here the CDR3 reads CASTPAGARTDTQYF. Written as DNA, the CDR3 is TGTGCCAGCACCCCAGCGGGGGCCCGCACAGATACGCAGTATTTT.

This clonotype was seen many times. The rearrangement links TRBV18 to TRBJ2-6; D is ambiguous. This CDR3 region has 16 residues. Trimming cost V 1 base and J 8 bases, with 15 bases left between them. The germline V gene has CDR1 KGHSH and CDR2 LQKENI. The CDR3 DNA sequence: TGTGCCAGCTCACCACTTGTACCTTCAACGTCCAACGTCCTGACTTTC. This encodes CASSPLVPSTSNVLTF. Looking up the rest from reference TRBV18 and TRBJ2-6 gives the full variable domain: NAGVMQNPRHLVRRRGQEARLRCSPMKGHSHVYWYRQLPEEGLKFMVYLQKENIIDESGMPKERFSAEFPKEGPSILRIQQVVRGDSAAYFCASSPLVPSTSNVLTFGAGSRLTVL.

This chain joins TRBV5-6 and TRBJ1-4; D ambiguous. Looked up from germline, CDR1 is SGHDT and CDR2 is YYEEEE. CDR3 length: 14 amino acids. V was cut by 0 bases and J by 8 bases, with 11 bases left in between. The CDR3 sequence: CASSLGHQEEKLFF. CDR3 sequence (DNA): TGTGCCAGCAGCTTGGGGCACCAAGAGGAAAAACTGTTTTTT. The whole variable domain, filled in from reference TRBV5-6 and TRBJ1-4, reads DAGVTQSPTHLIKTRGQQVTLRCSPKSGHDTVSWYQQALGQGPQFIFQYYEEEERQRGNFPDRFSGHQFPNYSSELNVNALLLGDSALYLCASSLGHQEEKLFFGSGTQLSVL.

Only a few counts were recorded for this clonotype. The V and J genes are TRBV6-4 and TRBJ2-1, with 11 bases matching TRBD2. This CDR3 spans 15 amino acids. The germline V gene encodes CDR1 MRHNA and CDR2 SNTAGT. The V gene end was trimmed by 4 bases and the J gene end by 6 bases; junction bases not matched to a gene: 5. CDR3 loop: CASSVLAGGINEQFF. The DNA for the CDR3 is TGTGCCAGCAGTGTGCTAGCGGGAGGCATCAATGAGCAGTTCTTC.

This clonotype has at least ten counts. The genes are TRBV7-8 and TRBJ2-3; D not certain. This CDR3 is built from 14 residues. Per germline, CDR1 SGHVS and CDR2 FQNEAQ. Trimming took 5 bases from V and 4 from J, leaving 13 bases between them. CDR3 nucleotide sequence: TGTGCCAGCAGCGCGACCCCTCCCCCAGATACGCAGTATTTT. Its translation is CASSATPPPDTQYF.

This clonotype was seen many times. The rearrangement links TRBV7-2 to TRBJ2-7, with unresolved D. Trimming stripped 0 bases from V and 7 bases from J, with 7 bases between. This CDR3 region has 12 residues. CDR1 is SGHTA and CDR2 is FQGNSA in the germline V gene. CDR3 coding DNA: TGTGCCAGCAGCTTAGCCGGAACAGAGCAGTACTTC. The encoded protein is CASSLAGTEQYF.

This clonotype was observed a few times. The chain couples TRBV10-1 to TRBJ2-2; tentatively, D is TRBD2 (6 bases). The CDR3 is 15 amino acids. Germline CDR1 is WNHNN and CDR2 is SYGVQD (reference sequence). V lost 2 bases and J 3 bases, leaving 10 bases between the germline ends. CDR3 region: CASSEMRGYTGELFF. The CDR3 DNA follows: TGCGCCAGCAGTGAGATGCGGGGATACACCGGGGAGCTGTTTTTT.

This clonotype was counted between two and nine times. The chain carries TRBV6-2 or TRBV6-3 and TRBJ1-5; possibly TRBD1 for D (6 bases). The V end was cut by 8 bases, the J end by 6 bases, with 14 bases between. The CDR3 spans 13 residues. Germline V gene lookup returns CDR1 MNHEY and CDR2 SVGEGT. CDR3 loop: CASGRGAGQPQHF. CDR3 bases: TGTGCCAGCGGTAGGGGGGCCGGTCAGCCCCAGCATTTT.

The V gene is TRBV29-1, the J gene TRBJ2-5, with D possibly being TRBD1 (5 bases). CDR1 is SQVTM, CDR2 ANQGSEA, per germline. V shed 4 bases and J shed 3 bases, with 9 bases lying between them. This CDR3 has 12 amino acids. Written as DNA, the CDR3 is TGCAGCGTTGTAGACAGAAAAGAGACCCAGTACTTC. Translated: CSVVDRKETQYF.

This clonotype was seen many times. This chain joins TRBV7-6 and TRBJ1-6; D not resolved. Germline lookup yields CDR1 SGHVS and CDR2 FNYEAQ. This CDR3 is built from 14 residues. The ends were cut back, 1 base at V and 5 bases at J, with 6 bases in the middle. The CDR3 DNA reads as TGTGCCAGCAGCTTAGGGAATGATAATTCACCCCTCCACTTT. It specifies CASSLGNDNSPLHF.

In DNA form, the CDR3 reads TGCGCCAGCAGCCCCCATAGCGGGGGGCACAACGAGCAGTACTTC. Protein sequence: CASSPHSGGHNEQYF. The chain is built from TRBV4-1 and TRBJ2-7; 10 bases line up with TRBD2. The CDR3 contains 15 residues. From germline, CDR1 is MGHRA and CDR2 YSYEKL. With V trimmed by 4 bases and J by 5 bases, 8 bases remained unmatched.

V and J are TRBV7-2 and TRBJ2-2; tentative D call: TRBD2 (5 bases). CDR3 length equals 14 residues. The V end lost 0 bases, the J end lost 9 bases, and 11 bases lay between the germline ends. Germline V gene lookup returns CDR1 SGHTA and CDR2 FQGNSA. CDR3 in amino acids: CASSLARLARELFF. As DNA, the CDR3 is TGTGCCAGCAGCTTAGCCCGTTTAGCGAGGGAGCTGTTTTTT.

This clonotype was seen many times. The chain is built from TRBV9 and TRBJ1-5; 10 nucleotides match TRBD1. The CDR3 spans 16 residues. Per the germline V gene, CDR1 is SGDLS and CDR2 is YYNGEE. J was trimmed by 0 bases and V by 7 bases; bases with no gene match: 7. CDR3 in amino acids: CASSGTGVYSNQPQHF. The CDR3 DNA follows: TGTGCCAGCTCCGGGACAGGGGTATATAGCAATCAGCCCCAGCATTTT.

The chain employs TRBV24-1 and TRBJ2-3, with TRBD1 matching 8 bases. CDR3 length: 15 residues. The germline CDR1 and CDR2 sequences are KGHDR and SFDVKD. J lost 2 bases, V lost 3 bases, and 3 bases had no gene match. As DNA, the CDR3 is TGTGCCACCAGTGATATCAGGGGGCACACAGATACGCAGTATTTT. Protein sequence: CATSDIRGHTDTQYF.

The chain combines TRBV20-1 with TRBJ2-2; either TRBD1 or TRBD2 may fit D (5 bases each). The length of the CDR3 is 15 residues. From germline, CDR1 is DFQATT and CDR2 SNEGSKA (reference sequence). Trimming left V 4 bases short and J 7 bases short, with 19 bases between. The CDR3 is CSATSGGHRNGELFF. CDR3 coding DNA: TGCAGTGCTACCTCTGGGGGTCACCGAAACGGGGAGCTGTTTTTT.

This clonotype was seen ten or more times. This chain joins TRBV5-1 and TRBJ2-7; no definite D call. The ends were cut back, 0 bases at V and 2 bases at J, with 6 bases in the middle. CDR3 length: 13 amino acids. Germline V gene lookup returns CDR1 SGHRS and CDR2 YFSETQ. The CDR3 loop is CASSLGLPYEQYF. The CDR3 region has the DNA TGCGCCAGCAGCTTGGGACTTCCCTACGAGCAGTACTTC. Full variable domain (missing parts from reference TRBV5-1 and TRBJ2-7): KAGVTQTPRYLIKTRGQQVTLSCSPISGHRSVSWYQQTPGQGLQFLFEYFSETQRNKGNFPGRFSGRQFSNSRSEMNVSTLELGDSALYLCASSLGLPYEQYFGPGTRLTVT.